This TCR beta chain was identified in a study of cytomegalovirus exposure and HLA in healthy donors. Points on this clone: The antigen is undetermined.

Both 60 Vbeta primers and 13 Jbeta primers went into the PCR. Clones were read by immunoSEQ multiplex PCR, and TCRdb kept only the in-frame ones, dropping some. Seen here are roughly 99,000 clones, about 85% observed once, and the top ten hold around 2.3%. The CDR3 extends over 16 amino acids. V lost 1 base to trimming and J lost 5 bases; unmatched junction nucleotides: 9. Germline-derived CDR1 and CDR2 are SGHRS and YFSETQ. Study-level results: Earlier results showed most TCR beta V segments being productive about 90% or about 30% of the time. Versus the approximately 700-donor mean, an Asian-associated ancestry cluster reportedly showed fewer N-insertions in a later analysis. In a later analysis, V- and J-gene trimming of beta chains associated with a DCLRE1C missense variant, replicated independently.

The sequencing input was PBMCs. V usage is TRBV5-1 and J usage is TRBJ2-5; 9 bases agree with TRBD2. The clonotype originates from a man in his thirties or forties in good health and CMV-seronegative. CDR3 sequence (DNA): TGCGCCAGCAGCTTGACGGCGGGGGGGCCATGGGAGACCCAGTACTTC. Translating it yields CASSLTAGGPWETQYF.